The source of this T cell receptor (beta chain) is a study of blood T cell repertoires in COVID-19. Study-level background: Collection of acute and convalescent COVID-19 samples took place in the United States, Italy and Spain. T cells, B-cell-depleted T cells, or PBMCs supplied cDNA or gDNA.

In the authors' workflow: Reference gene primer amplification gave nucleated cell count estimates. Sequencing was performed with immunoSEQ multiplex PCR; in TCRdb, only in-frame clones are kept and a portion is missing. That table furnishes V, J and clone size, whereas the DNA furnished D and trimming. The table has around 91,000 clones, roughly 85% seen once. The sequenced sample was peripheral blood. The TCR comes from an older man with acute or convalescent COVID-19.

The chain's CDR3 is CAWIRTGGRETQYF. The CDR3, as DNA: TGTGCCTGGATTCGCACAGGGGGTCGGGAGACCCAGTACTTC. This sequence joins TRBV30 and TRBJ2-5, with 8 bases matching TRBD1. CDR3 length equals 14 residues. Germline V gene sequence: CDR1 GTSNPN, CDR2 SVGIG (reference sequence). J lost 5 bases, V lost 4 bases, and 9 bases had no gene match.